This entry lists 13 T cell receptor beta chains sequenced from one sample in a study of Graves' ophthalmopathy and Graves' hyperthyroidism. Amplification of TCR beta CDR3 regions used RNA transcripts. A first-round RT-PCR used HTBI primers, followed by a second-round multiplex PCR. TCRdb re-derived calls from the multiplex PCR reads in MiXCR, one entry per CDR3 protein. The profile covers 360,000 or so distinct CDR3 sequences, with approximately 20% appearing a single time and 1.5% to 2% taken by the ten largest. Sequencing input: peripheral blood. The source is a woman aged 18-30 years with Graves' ophthalmopathy.

The rearrangement uses TRBV11-1 and TRBJ2-7; TRBD2 agrees at 7 bases. After removal of 6 bases from V and 7 bases from J, the junction contained 6 bases not matched to a gene. Germline V gene sequence: CDR1 SGHAT, CDR2 FQDESV (reference sequence). The CDR3 extends over 12 amino acids. CDR3 loop: CASSFGGKEQYF. The CDR3 coding sequence is TGTGCCAGCAGTTTCGGGGGGAAGGAGCAGTACTTC.

The sample holds many counts of this clonotype. This sequence joins TRBV6-2 or TRBV6-3 and TRBJ2-6, with TRBD1 as a possible D gene (6 bases). The CDR3 contains 15 residues. CDR1 is MNHEY, CDR2 SVGEGT, per germline. V lost 2 bases, J lost 2 bases, and 7 bases lay in between. Here the CDR3 reads CASSYPGAGANVLTF. CDR3 nucleotide sequence: TGTGCCAGCAGTTACCCAGGGGCTGGGGCCAACGTCCTGACTTTC.

This clonotype was counted ten times or more. The CDR3 bases are TGTGCCAGCAGCTTAGTCGGCGGAATGAACACTGAAGCTTTCTTT. This sequence encodes CASSLVGGMNTEAFF. The chain uses TRBV5-5 and TRBJ1-1; no clear D. The CDR3 is made up of 15 amino acids. The germline V gene encodes CDR1 SGHKS and CDR2 YYEKEE (reference sequence). V dropped 2 bases and J dropped 0 bases, with 11 bases sitting between them. The full variable domain, in which reference TRBV5-5 and TRBJ1-1 provide the parts outside the CDR3, is DAGVTQSPTHLIKTRGQQVTLRCSPISGHKSVSWYQQVLGQGPQFIFQYYEKEERGRGNFPDRFSARQFPNYSSELNVNALLLGDSALYLCASSLVGGMNTEAFFGQGTRLTVV.

This clonotype was detected many times. The chain employs TRBV7-2 and TRBJ2-5; D gene unclear. The CDR3 is 14 residues long. V lost 1 base to trimming and J lost 5 bases, with 11 bases between them. The germline CDR1 and CDR2 sequences are SGHTA and FQGNSA. CDR3 nucleotides: TGTGCCAGCAGCTTAGAACGGTTCATGGAGACCCAGTACTTC. It translates to CASSLERFMETQYF.

The chain has TRBV9 and TRBJ2-7; D is uncertain. Looked up from germline, CDR1 is SGDLS and CDR2 is YYNGEE. Deletions cut 0 bases from V and 2 bases from J, with 12 bases between. CDR3 length: 15 amino acids. The DNA of the CDR3 is TGTGCCAGCAGCGTAGCTCCAAGTGAAACCTACGAGCAGTACTTC. Encoded protein: CASSVAPSETYEQYF.

This chain connects TRBV5-5 to TRBJ1-1; D uncertain. This CDR3 comprises 15 residues. V shed 1 base and J shed 3 bases, with 13 bases lying between them. CDR1 and CDR2 from the germline V gene are SGHKS and YYEKEE (reference sequence). In DNA, the CDR3 is TGTGCCAGCAGCTTGCGCTCAGAAGGAGACACTGAAGCTTTCTTT. This sequence encodes CASSLRSEGDTEAFF.

This clonotype occurred many times. This chain connects TRBV6-5 to TRBJ1-1; no firm D call. This CDR3 spans 14 amino acids. V was pared by 0 bases and J by 3 bases, with 8 bases between. Per the germline V gene, CDR1 is MNHEY and CDR2 is SVGAGI. The CDR3 reads CASSYSGGHTEAFF. CDR3 bases: TGTGCCAGCAGTTACTCTGGCGGGCACACTGAAGCTTTCTTT.

This clonotype appeared many times. This chain uses TRBV12-3 or TRBV12-4 with TRBJ1-2, with D perhaps matching TRBD1 (6 bases). This CDR3 is built from 16 residues. Trimming cost V 9 bases and J 5 bases, with 25 bases left between them. The CDR3 loop is CASRQPGHLGPYGYTF. The DNA of the CDR3 is TGTGCCAGTAGGCAACCGGGACACCTCGGGCCATATGGCTACACCTTC.

Many counts were recorded for this clonotype. The chain couples TRBV6-5 to TRBJ1-2; possible D gene TRBD1, 5 bases. Trimming removed 6 bases from V and 8 bases from J, with 13 bases in between. This CDR3 is 12 amino acids long. CDR1 MNHEY and CDR2 SVGAGI come from the germline V gene. As DNA, the CDR3 is TGTGCCAGCAGGGGACCCTTGGGAGGCTACACCTTC. This gives the protein CASRGPLGGYTF.

The table lists this clonotype with a few counts. This rearrangement joins TRBV7-9 to TRBJ2-7; D perhaps matches TRBD2 (5 bases). Per germline, CDR1 SEHNR and CDR2 FQNEAQ (reference sequence). Trimming stripped 2 bases from V and 10 bases from J, with 12 bases between. The CDR3 covers 12 residues. The CDR3 protein is CASSLLEGYQYF. The CDR3 region has the DNA TGTGCCAGCAGCTTATTAGAGGGATACCAGTACTTC.

Many counts were recorded for this clonotype. The chain links TRBV27 to TRBJ2-7; D is unclear. The germline V and J ends were trimmed by 3 bases and 7 bases, with 16 bases remaining between them. The germline CDR1 and CDR2 sequences are MNHEY and SMNVEV (reference sequence). CDR3 size: 14 residues. CDR3 amino acids: CASSLGSPTFEQYF. Here the CDR3 DNA reads TGTGCCAGCAGTTTGGGCAGTCCTACGTTTGAGCAGTACTTC.

This clonotype came up many times. The V gene is TRBV7-3, the J gene TRBJ2-2; D not resolved. The V end lost 5 bases, the J end lost 8 bases, and 6 bases lay between the germline ends. The CDR3 spans 11 residues. Germline V CDR1 and CDR2: SGHTA, FQGTGA. CDR3: CASSEDGELFF. CDR3 DNA: TGTGCCAGCAGCGAGGATGGGGAGCTGTTTTTT.

The sample holds one count of this clonotype. The V call is TRBV5-1, the J call TRBJ1-5; maybe TRBD1 (6 bases). Trimming shortened V by 4 bases and J by 0 bases, and 17 bases separated the two germline ends. Germline loops: CDR1 SGHRS, CDR2 YFSETQ. CDR3 length: 17 amino acids. The CDR3 loop reads CASSLWGGAYSNQPQHF. Here the CDR3 DNA reads TGCGCCAGCAGCCTGTGGGGGGGGGCGTATAGCAATCAGCCCCAGCATTTT. Full variable domain (outside the CDR3, taken from reference TRBV5-1 and TRBJ1-5): KAGVTQTPRYLIKTRGQQVTLSCSPISGHRSVSWYQQTPGQGLQFLFEYFSETQRNKGNFPGRFSGRQFSNSRSEMNVSTLELGDSALYLCASSLWGGAYSNQPQHFGDGTRLSIL.